The source of this T cell receptor beta chain is a study of T cells after yellow fever vaccination. V was trimmed by 9 bases and J by 0 bases, leaving 12 bases between them. Germline CDR1 reads SGDLS; CDR2 reads YYNGEE. The CDR3 spans 13 residues. Details on this clonotype: Its antigen is not identified.

In making TCR cDNA, 5'RACE template switching added a universal primer site and UMIs to it. TCRdb reanalysed the 5' RACE reads using MiXCR and keeps one entry per CDR3 protein. Seen here are about 350,000 distinct CDR3 sequences, around 8.1% observed once, and the top ten hold approximately 16%. Study-wide results and limits: Repertoires obtained by FACS sorting could include abundant clonotypes that entered as contaminants from the bulk population. Weaker overall, the secondary response nonetheless peaked faster (day 5 versus 15).

This clonotype originated in a man younger than 30 who received the YFV17D yellow fever vaccine. Sequenced here: PBMCs, sampled about 41 days after the first yellow fever vaccination. V usage is TRBV9 and J usage is TRBJ1-1; D unresolved. The CDR3: CATASGLNTEAFF. The CDR3 DNA sequence: TGTGCCACAGCAAGTGGGCTGAACACTGAAGCTTTCTTT.